This paragraph reports one T cell receptor beta chain. Its target is unknown. This specimen belongs to a study of response to subunit inactivated influenza vaccine. Study-wide findings and caveats: A suggestion made by the authors is that each seasonal influenza vaccination recruits few new T cells.

TCRdb processed the RT-PCR reads anew with MiXCR; each CDR3 protein has one entry. Here the sample spans about 620,000 distinct CDR3 sequences, 10% to 15% being singletons. This CDR3 spans 14 amino acids. Germline V gives CDR1 GTSNPN, CDR2 SVGIG (reference sequence). With V trimmed by 0 bases and J by 3 bases, 0 bases remained unmatched. The rearrangement uses TRBV30 and TRBJ2-2, with 8 bases identical to TRBD2. The sequence derives from a man aged 50 to 59 who received an inactivated influenza vaccine. The specimen was PBMCs from blood, collected on the day of vaccination. The CDR3 loop reads CAWSVAGDTGELFF. In nucleotides, the CDR3 is TGTGCCTGGAGTGTAGCGGGGGACACCGGGGAGCTGTTTTTT.